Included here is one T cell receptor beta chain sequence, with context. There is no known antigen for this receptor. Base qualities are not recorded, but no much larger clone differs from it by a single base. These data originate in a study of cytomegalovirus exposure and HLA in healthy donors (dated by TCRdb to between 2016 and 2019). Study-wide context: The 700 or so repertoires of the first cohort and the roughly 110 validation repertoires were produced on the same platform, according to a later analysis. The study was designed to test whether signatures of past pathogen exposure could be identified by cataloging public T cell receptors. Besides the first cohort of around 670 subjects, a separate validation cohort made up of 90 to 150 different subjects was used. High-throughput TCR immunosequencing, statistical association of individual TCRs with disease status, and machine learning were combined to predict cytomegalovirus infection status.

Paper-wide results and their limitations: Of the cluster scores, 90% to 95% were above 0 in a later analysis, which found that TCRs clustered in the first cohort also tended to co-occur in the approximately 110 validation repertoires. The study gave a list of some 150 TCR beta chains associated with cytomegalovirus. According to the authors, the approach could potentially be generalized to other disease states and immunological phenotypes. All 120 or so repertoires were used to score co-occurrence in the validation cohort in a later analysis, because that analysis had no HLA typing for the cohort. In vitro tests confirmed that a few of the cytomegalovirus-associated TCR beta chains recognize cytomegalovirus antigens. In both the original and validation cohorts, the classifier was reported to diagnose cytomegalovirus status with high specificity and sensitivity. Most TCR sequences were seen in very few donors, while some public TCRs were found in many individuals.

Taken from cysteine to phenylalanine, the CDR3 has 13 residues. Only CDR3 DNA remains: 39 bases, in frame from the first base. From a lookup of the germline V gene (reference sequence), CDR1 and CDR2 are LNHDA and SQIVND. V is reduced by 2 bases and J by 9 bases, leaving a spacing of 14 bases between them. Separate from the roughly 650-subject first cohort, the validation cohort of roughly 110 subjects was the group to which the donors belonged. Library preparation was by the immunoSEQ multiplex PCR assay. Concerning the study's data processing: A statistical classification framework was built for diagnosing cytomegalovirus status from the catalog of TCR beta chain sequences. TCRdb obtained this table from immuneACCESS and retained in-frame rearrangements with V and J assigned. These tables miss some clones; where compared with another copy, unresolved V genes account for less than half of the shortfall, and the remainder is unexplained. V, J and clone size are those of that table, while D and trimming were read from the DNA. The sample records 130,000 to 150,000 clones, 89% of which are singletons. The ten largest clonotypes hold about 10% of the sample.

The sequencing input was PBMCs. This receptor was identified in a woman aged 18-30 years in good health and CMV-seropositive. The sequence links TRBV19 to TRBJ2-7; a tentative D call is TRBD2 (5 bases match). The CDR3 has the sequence CASSIYGLGVQYF. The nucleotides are TGTGCCAGTAGTATATACGGTTTGGGAGTGCAGTACTTC.